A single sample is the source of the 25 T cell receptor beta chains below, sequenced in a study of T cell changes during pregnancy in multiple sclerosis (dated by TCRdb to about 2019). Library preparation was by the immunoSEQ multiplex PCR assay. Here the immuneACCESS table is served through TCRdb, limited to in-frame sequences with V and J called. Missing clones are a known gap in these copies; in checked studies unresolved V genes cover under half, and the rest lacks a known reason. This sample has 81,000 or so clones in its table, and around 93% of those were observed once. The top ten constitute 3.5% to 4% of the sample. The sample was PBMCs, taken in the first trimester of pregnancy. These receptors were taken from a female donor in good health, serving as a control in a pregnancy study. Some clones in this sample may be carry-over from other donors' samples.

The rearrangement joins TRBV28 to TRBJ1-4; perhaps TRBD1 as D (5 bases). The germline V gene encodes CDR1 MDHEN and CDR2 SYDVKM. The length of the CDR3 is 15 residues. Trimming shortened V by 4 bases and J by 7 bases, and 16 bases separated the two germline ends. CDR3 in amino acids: CASSSSWGGSEKLFF. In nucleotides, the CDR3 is TGTGCCAGCAGTTCCTCCTGGGGGGGGAGTGAAAAACTGTTTTTT.

CDR3 sequence reads: CASSWGRDRFEKLFF. Written as DNA, the CDR3 is TGTGCCAGCAGCTGGGGCCGGGACAGATTTGAAAAACTGTTTTTT. This chain links TRBV7-8 with TRBJ1-4; 7 bases are a match to TRBD1. The CDR3 has 15 amino acids. Unmatched junction bases numbered 9, after V lost 4 bases and J lost 7 bases. Per germline, CDR1 SGHVS and CDR2 FQNEAQ.

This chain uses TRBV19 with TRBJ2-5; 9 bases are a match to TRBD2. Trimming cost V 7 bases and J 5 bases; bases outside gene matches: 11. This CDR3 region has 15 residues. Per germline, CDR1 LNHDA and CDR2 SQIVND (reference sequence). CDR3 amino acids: CASKMSGGIRETQYF. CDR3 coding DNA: TGTGCCAGTAAGATGAGCGGGGGGATAAGGGAGACCCAGTACTTC.

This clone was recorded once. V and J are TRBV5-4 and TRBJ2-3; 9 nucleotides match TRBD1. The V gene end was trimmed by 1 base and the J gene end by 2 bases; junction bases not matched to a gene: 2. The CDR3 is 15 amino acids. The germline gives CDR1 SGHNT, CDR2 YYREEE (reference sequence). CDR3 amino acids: CASSLRDRVTDTQYF. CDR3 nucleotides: TGTGCCAGCAGCTTGCGGGACAGGGTCACAGATACGCAGTATTTT.

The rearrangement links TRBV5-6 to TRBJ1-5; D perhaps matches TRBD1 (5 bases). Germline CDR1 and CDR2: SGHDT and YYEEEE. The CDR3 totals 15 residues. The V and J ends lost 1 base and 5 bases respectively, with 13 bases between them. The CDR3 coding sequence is TGTGCCAGCAGCTTGTTACAGGCCCCTCATCAGCCCCAGCATTTT. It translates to CASSLLQAPHQPQHF. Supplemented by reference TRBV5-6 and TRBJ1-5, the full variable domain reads DAGVTQSPTHLIKTRGQQVTLRCSPKSGHDTVSWYQQALGQGPQFIFQYYEEEERQRGNFPDRFSGHQFPNYSSELNVNALLLGDSALYLCASSLLQAPHQPQHFGDGTRLSIL.

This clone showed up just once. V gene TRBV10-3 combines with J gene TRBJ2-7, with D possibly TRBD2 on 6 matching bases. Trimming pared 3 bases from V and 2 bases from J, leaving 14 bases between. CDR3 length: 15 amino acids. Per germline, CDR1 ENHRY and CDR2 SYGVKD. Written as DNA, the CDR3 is TGTGCCATCAGTGATAATACGGAGGGTCCCTACGAGCAGTACTTC. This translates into CAISDNTEGPYEQYF.

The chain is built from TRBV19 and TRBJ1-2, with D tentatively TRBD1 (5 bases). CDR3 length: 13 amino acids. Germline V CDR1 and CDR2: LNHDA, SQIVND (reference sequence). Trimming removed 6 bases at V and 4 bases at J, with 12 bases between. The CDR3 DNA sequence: TGTGCCAGTAGATCGGGGGTGGCCTATGGCTACACCTTC. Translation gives CASRSGVAYGYTF.

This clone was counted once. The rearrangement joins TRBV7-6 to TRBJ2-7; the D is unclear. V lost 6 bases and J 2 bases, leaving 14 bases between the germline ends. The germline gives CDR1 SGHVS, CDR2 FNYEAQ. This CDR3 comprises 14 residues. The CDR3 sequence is CASSPPISPYEQYF. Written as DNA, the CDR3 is TGTGCCAGCAGTCCTCCCATTAGTCCCTACGAGCAGTACTTC.

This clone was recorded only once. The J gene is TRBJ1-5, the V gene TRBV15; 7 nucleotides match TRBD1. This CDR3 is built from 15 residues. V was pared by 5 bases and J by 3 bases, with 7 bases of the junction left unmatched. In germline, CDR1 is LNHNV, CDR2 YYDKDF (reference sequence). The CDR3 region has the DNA TGTGCCACCAGCCCCCAGGGGGGAGACAATCAGCCCCAGCATTTT. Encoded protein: CATSPQGGDNQPQHF.

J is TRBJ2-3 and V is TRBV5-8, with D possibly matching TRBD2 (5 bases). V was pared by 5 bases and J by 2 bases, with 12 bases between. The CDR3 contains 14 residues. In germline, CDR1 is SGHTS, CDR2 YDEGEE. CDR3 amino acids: CASRRTPATDTQYF. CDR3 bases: TGTGCCAGCAGACGGACTCCAGCCACAGATACGCAGTATTTT.

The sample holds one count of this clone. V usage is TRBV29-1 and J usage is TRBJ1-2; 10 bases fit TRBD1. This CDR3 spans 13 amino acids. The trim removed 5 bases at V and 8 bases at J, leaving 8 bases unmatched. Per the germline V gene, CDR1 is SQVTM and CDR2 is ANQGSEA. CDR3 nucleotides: TGCAGCGTTTTGGGACAGGGGTTATCGGGCTACACCTTC. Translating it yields CSVLGQGLSGYTF.

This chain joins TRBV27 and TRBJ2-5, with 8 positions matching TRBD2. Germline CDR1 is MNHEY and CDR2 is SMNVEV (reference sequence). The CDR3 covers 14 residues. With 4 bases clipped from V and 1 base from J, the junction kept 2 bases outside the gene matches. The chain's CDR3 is CASSYSGSQETQYF. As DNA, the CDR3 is TGTGCCAGCAGTTACAGCGGGAGCCAAGAGACCCAGTACTTC.

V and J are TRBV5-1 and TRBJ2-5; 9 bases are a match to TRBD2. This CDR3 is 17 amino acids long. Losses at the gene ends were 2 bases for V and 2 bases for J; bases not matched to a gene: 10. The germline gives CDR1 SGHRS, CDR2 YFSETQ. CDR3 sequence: CASSLSLRGGPQETQYF. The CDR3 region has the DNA TGCGCCAGCAGCTTAAGTTTGCGGGGGGGTCCGCAAGAGACCCAGTACTTC.

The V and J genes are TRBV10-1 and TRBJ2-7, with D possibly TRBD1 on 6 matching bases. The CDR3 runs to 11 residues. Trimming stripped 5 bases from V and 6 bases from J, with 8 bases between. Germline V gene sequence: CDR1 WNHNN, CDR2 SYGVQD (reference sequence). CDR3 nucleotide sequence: TGCGCCAGCAGTTCAGGGGTCGAGCAGTACTTC. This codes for CASSSGVEQYF.

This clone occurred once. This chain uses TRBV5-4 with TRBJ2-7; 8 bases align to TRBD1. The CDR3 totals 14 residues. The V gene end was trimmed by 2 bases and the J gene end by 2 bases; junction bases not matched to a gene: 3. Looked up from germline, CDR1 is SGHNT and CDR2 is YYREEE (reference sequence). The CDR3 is CASSFDRGPYEQYF. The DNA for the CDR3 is TGTGCCAGCAGCTTCGACAGGGGCCCCTACGAGCAGTACTTC.

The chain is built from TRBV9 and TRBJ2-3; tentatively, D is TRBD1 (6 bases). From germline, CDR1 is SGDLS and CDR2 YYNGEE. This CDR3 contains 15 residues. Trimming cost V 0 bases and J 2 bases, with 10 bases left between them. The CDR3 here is CASSVVWGPTDTQYF. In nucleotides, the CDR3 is TGTGCCAGCAGCGTAGTTTGGGGGCCCACAGATACGCAGTATTTT. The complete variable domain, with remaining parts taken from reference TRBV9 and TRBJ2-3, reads DSGVTQTPKHLITATGQRVTLRCSPRSGDLSVYWYQQSLDQGLQFLIQYYNGEERAKGNILERFSAQQFPDLHSELNLSSLELGDSALYFCASSVVWGPTDTQYFGPGTRLTVL.

The CDR3 DNA follows: TGTGCCAGCAGCCGACGACTCGGAGCGGGGGACACAGATACGCAGTATTTT. Translation gives CASSRRLGAGDTDTQYF. The genes are TRBV5-4 and TRBJ2-3, with 8 bases aligning to TRBD2. The CDR3 spans 17 residues. The junction had 12 bases not matched to a gene; V was cut back by 4 bases and J by 2 bases. Germline CDR1 SGHNT, CDR2 YYREEE (reference sequence). The variable domain in full, completed from reference TRBV5-4 and TRBJ2-3, reads ETGVTQSPTHLIKTRGQQVTLRCSSQSGHNTVSWYQQALGQGPQFIFQYYREEENGRGNFPPRFSGLQFPNYSSELNVNALELDDSALYLCASSRRLGAGDTDTQYFGPGTRLTVL.

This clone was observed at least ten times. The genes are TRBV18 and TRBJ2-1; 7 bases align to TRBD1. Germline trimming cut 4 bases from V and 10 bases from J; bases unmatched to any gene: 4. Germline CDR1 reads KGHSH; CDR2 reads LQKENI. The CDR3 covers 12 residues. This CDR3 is CASSLAGGEQFF. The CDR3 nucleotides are TGTGCCAGCTCACTGGCAGGGGGAGAGCAGTTCTTC.

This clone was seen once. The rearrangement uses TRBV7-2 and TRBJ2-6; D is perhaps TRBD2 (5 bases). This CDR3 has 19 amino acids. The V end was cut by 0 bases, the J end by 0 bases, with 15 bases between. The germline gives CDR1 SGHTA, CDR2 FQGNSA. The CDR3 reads CASSLALGRGASGANVLTF. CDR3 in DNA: TGTGCCAGCAGCTTAGCGCTAGGTCGGGGAGCCTCTGGGGCCAACGTCCTGACTTTC.

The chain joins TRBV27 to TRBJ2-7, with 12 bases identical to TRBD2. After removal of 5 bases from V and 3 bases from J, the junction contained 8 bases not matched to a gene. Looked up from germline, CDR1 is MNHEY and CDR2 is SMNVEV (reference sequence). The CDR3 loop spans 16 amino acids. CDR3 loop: CASSNSLAGGIYEQYF. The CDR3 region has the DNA TGTGCCAGCAGTAACTCACTAGCGGGAGGTATCTACGAGCAGTACTTC.

CDR3 nucleotide sequence: TGTGCCAGCAGTAATACCGGGACACCCGGCACAGATACGCAGTATTTT. This gives the protein CASSNTGTPGTDTQYF. The V gene is TRBV27, the J gene TRBJ2-3; the D gene is possibly TRBD1 (6 bases). Germline CDR1 reads MNHEY; CDR2 reads SMNVEV (reference sequence). With 5 bases removed from V and 1 base from J, the gap between germline ends came to 16 bases. The CDR3 consists of 16 residues.

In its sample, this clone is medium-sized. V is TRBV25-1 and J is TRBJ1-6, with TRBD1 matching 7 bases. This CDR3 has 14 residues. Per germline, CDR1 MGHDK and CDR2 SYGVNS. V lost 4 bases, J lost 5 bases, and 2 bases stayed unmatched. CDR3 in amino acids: CASSGDRDNSPLHF. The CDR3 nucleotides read TGTGCCAGCAGTGGAGACAGGGATAATTCACCCCTCCACTTT.

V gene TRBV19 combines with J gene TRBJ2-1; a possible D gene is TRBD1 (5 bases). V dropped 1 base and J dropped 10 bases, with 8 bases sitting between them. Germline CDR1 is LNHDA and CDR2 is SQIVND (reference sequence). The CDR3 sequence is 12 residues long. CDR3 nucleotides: TGTGCCAGTAGTATAGTAGGGGTAGAGCAGTTCTTC. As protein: CASSIVGVEQFF.

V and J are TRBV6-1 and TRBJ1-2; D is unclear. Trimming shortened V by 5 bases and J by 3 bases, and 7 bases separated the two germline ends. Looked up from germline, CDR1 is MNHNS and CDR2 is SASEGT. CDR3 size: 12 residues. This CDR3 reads CASSPSDYGYTF. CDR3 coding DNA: TGTGCCAGCAGTCCCTCGGACTATGGCTACACCTTC.

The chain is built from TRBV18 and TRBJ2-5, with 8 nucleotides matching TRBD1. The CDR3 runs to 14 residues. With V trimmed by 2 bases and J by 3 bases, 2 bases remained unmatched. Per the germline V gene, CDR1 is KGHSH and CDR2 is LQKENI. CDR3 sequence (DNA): TGTGCCAGCTCACCATCAGGGGGCGAAGAGACCCAGTACTTC. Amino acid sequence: CASSPSGGEETQYF.